These 14 T cell receptor beta chains were all obtained from the same sample, sequenced in a study of shared clonotypes between healthy human individuals. The naive CD8 subset, CD45RO-negative cells positively selected for CCR7, excluded terminally differentiated effector memory CD45RA+ cells. TCRdb's copy holds only in-frame clones and misses some; the assay was immunoSEQ multiplex PCR. This table holds approximately 600,000 clones, roughly 96% found once. Source material: naive CD8+ T cells sorted from blood. The receptors here all came from a woman aged 30 to 39 in good health.

V usage is TRBV5-1 and J usage is TRBJ2-5; 7 positions match TRBD1. Unmatched junction bases numbered 7, after V lost 4 bases and J lost 7 bases. CDR3 length: 13 residues. Germline V gene sequence: CDR1 SGHRS, CDR2 YFSETQ. This CDR3 reads CASSPDREATQYF. CDR3 coding DNA: TGCGCCAGCAGCCCCGACAGGGAAGCGACCCAGTACTTC.

This clone was picked up one time. V is TRBV27 and J is TRBJ2-7; TRBD2 matches at 15 bases. The CDR3 extends over 17 amino acids. CDR1 and CDR2 (germline): MNHEY, SMNVEV (reference sequence). V dropped 5 bases and J dropped 4; count of bases not matched to a gene: 9. CDR3 amino acids: CASSITGLAGGKYEQYF. The CDR3 nucleotides are TGTGCCAGCAGTATTACGGGACTAGCGGGAGGAAAGTACGAGCAGTACTTC.

The chain combines TRBV28 with TRBJ1-5; D is ambiguous. Germline V gene sequence: CDR1 MDHEN, CDR2 SYDVKM. Trimming stripped 3 bases from V and 0 bases from J, with 6 bases between. The CDR3 sequence is 14 residues long. CDR3 amino acids: CASSFMYSNQPQHF. CDR3 in DNA: TGTGCCAGCAGTTTTATGTATAGCAATCAGCCCCAGCATTTT.

This clone was seen only a few times. This chain joins TRBV2 and TRBJ1-4; a possible D gene is TRBD1 (6 bases). The V gene lost 6 bases and the J gene lost 2 bases, with 13 bases spanning the gap. Germline CDR1 is SNHLY and CDR2 is FYNNEI. The CDR3 is 15 residues long. The DNA for the CDR3 is TGTGCCAGCAGGGAGGATAGGGGGACTAATGAAAAACTGTTTTTT. Protein: CASREDRGTNEKLFF. Supplemented by reference TRBV2 and TRBJ1-4, the full variable domain reads EPEVTQTPSHQVTQMGQEVILRCVPISNHLYFYWYRQILGQKVEFLVSFYNNEISEKSEIFDDQFSVERPDGSNFTLKIRSTKLEDSAMYFCASREDRGTNEKLFFGSGTQLSVL.

The rearrangement uses TRBV9 and TRBJ1-4, with no clear D. The CDR3 is 16 amino acids. The germline gives CDR1 SGDLS, CDR2 YYNGEE. V was shortened by 0 bases and J by 0 bases, with 9 bases between the two germline ends. In DNA, the CDR3 is TGTGCCAGCAGCGTAGGTAGCACCGCAACTAATGAAAAACTGTTTTTT. This translates into CASSVGSTATNEKLFF.

As to this clone: Additional DNA sequences in this sample encode the identical CDR3. The chain employs TRBV5-1 and TRBJ2-2; D uncertain. The germline V and J ends were trimmed by 0 bases and 7 bases, with 4 bases remaining between them. This CDR3 comprises 12 residues. Germline V gene sequence: CDR1 SGHRS, CDR2 YFSETQ. The CDR3 bases are TGCGCCAGCAGCTTGGCGGGCGGGGAGCTGTTTTTT. Translation: CASSLAGGELFF.

The chain combines TRBV7-6 with TRBJ2-1; 9 bases map to TRBD2. V dropped 5 bases and J dropped 0; count of bases not matched to a gene: 8. The CDR3 is 17 residues long. CDR1 and CDR2 from the germline V gene are SGHVS and FNYEAQ. This CDR3 is CASSLTSGSSSYNEQFF. The CDR3 nucleotides are TGTGCCAGCAGCCTGACTAGCGGTTCAAGCTCCTACAATGAGCAGTTCTTC. The full variable domain, with the rest looked up from reference TRBV7-6 and TRBJ2-1, is GAGVSQSPRYKVTKRGQDVALRCDPISGHVSLYWYRQALGQGPEFLTYFNYEAQQDKSGLPNDRFSAERPEGSISTLTIQRTEQRDSAMYRCASSLTSGSSSYNEQFFGPGTRLTVL.

The CDR3 coding sequence is TGTGCCATCAGTGAGGAGTGGACAGGGTATGGCTACACCTTC. This sequence encodes CAISEEWTGYGYTF. The V and J genes are TRBV10-3 and TRBJ1-2; TRBD1 agrees at 8 bases. From germline, CDR1 is ENHRY and CDR2 SYGVKD. CDR3 length: 14 residues. The V and J ends lost 2 bases and 5 bases, in that order; junction bases with no gene match: 4.

The J gene is TRBJ2-1, the V gene TRBV9; D remains unclear. Deletions cut 4 bases from V and 12 bases from J, with 17 bases between. CDR3 length equals 13 residues. Germline V gene lookup returns CDR1 SGDLS and CDR2 YYNGEE. CDR3 amino acids: CASSTYVNDVQFF. In nucleotides, the CDR3 is TGTGCCAGCAGCACGTACGTCAATGACGTGCAGTTCTTC.

The V call is TRBV2, the J call TRBJ2-5; no firm D call. V gave up 3 bases and J gave up 1 base, with 3 bases separating them. The CDR3 sequence is 12 residues long. Germline V gene data show CDR1 as SNHLY and CDR2 as FYNNEI. The CDR3 reads CASSDIQETQYF. The DNA for the CDR3 is TGTGCCAGCAGTGATATCCAAGAGACCCAGTACTTC.

The CDR3 nucleotides read TGTGCCAGCAGCCGGGGGGGACGGAACTATGGCTACACCTTC. This sequence encodes CASSRGGRNYGYTF. The gene calls are TRBV9 and TRBJ1-2, with D possibly TRBD1 on 5 matching bases. The CDR3 has 14 amino acids. Per the germline V gene, CDR1 is SGDLS and CDR2 is YYNGEE. Trimming cost V 4 bases and J 2 bases, with 12 bases left between them.

The CDR3 here is CASSVDRGRRQPQHF. CDR3 in DNA: TGTGCCAGCAGCGTAGACAGGGGGCGGCGTCAGCCCCAGCATTTT. The chain couples TRBV9 to TRBJ1-5; TRBD1 matches at 9 bases. The V segment lost 0 bases and the J segment 6 bases; nucleotides outside the gene matches: 4. Per the germline V gene, CDR1 is SGDLS and CDR2 is YYNGEE. The CDR3 is 15 residues long.

The rearrangement uses TRBV28 and TRBJ2-1; possible D gene TRBD2, 6 bases. V lost 8 bases, J lost 0 bases, and 11 bases lay in between. CDR1 and CDR2 from the germline V gene are MDHEN and SYDVKM. The CDR3 consists of 14 residues. The CDR3 region is CASSQRVSYNEQFF. CDR3 sequence (DNA): TGTGCCAGCTCTCAGCGGGTCTCCTACAATGAGCAGTTCTTC.

The chain employs TRBV6-1 and TRBJ1-2; TRBD1 might be the D (6 bases). The V end was cut by 2 bases, the J end by 5 bases, with 12 bases between. The CDR3 contains 14 residues. The germline gives CDR1 MNHNS, CDR2 SASEGT. The CDR3 is CASSEWGTFYGYTF. The CDR3 bases are TGTGCCAGCAGTGAATGGGGGACATTTTATGGCTACACCTTC.